The T cell receptor beta chain under discussion was sequenced for a study of blood T cell repertoires in COVID-19. Study summary: Samples taken during acute and convalescent COVID-19 were collected in the United States, Italy and Spain. Nucleic acid was either cDNA or gDNA, and it came from T cells, B-cell-depleted T cells, or PBMCs.

The CDR3 loop spans 14 amino acids. In germline, CDR1 is SGHRS, CDR2 YFSETQ. The V and J ends lost 4 bases and 2 bases, in that order; junction bases with no gene match: 3. TCRdb's copy holds only in-frame clones and misses some; the assay was immunoSEQ multiplex PCR. The profile shows 150,000 to 200,000 clones, more than 80% of them singletons. This TCR derives from a human donor in a cohort sampled during active COVID-19. Sequenced input: peripheral blood. The chain carries TRBV5-1 and TRBJ2-7; TRBD2 matches at 10 bases. CDR3 residues: CASSGSGGAYEQYF. In DNA, the CDR3 is TGCGCCAGCAGCGGCAGCGGGGGGGCCTACGAGCAGTACTTC.